This section outlines one T cell receptor beta chain sequence together with its context. This record belongs to a study of T cells in Graves' hyperthyroidism and ophthalmopathy. Newly diagnosed hyperthyroidism, duration under 2 months, in patients aged 18 to 65. Lactation, pregnancy, other autoimmune disease or uncontrolled infection led to exclusion of patients. The diagnostic basis comprised clinical symptoms, serum thyroxine and TRAb, thyroid ultrasound and orbital computed tomography. Amplification yielded TCR beta CDR3 regions, with RNA transcripts as the source. The HTBI primer set drove a first-round RT-PCR of the TCR CDR3. TCRdb reprocessed the multiplex PCR reads via MiXCR and lists one record per CDR3 protein. Of about 160,000 distinct CDR3 sequences in the sample, 8% to 9.5% were seen once. The clonotype comes from a woman aged 18 to 35 with Graves' hyperthyroidism that later progressed to Graves' ophthalmopathy. Sequencing used blood.

The CDR3 protein is CAISVGSAKDTEAFF. Here the CDR3 DNA reads TGTGCCATCAGTGTTGGGTCAGCCAAGGACACTGAAGCTTTCTTT. The chain links TRBV10-3 to TRBJ1-1; D is ambiguous. Germline V CDR1 and CDR2: ENHRY, SYGVKD. V dropped 4 bases and J dropped 3 bases, with 15 bases sitting between them. The CDR3 is made up of 15 amino acids.